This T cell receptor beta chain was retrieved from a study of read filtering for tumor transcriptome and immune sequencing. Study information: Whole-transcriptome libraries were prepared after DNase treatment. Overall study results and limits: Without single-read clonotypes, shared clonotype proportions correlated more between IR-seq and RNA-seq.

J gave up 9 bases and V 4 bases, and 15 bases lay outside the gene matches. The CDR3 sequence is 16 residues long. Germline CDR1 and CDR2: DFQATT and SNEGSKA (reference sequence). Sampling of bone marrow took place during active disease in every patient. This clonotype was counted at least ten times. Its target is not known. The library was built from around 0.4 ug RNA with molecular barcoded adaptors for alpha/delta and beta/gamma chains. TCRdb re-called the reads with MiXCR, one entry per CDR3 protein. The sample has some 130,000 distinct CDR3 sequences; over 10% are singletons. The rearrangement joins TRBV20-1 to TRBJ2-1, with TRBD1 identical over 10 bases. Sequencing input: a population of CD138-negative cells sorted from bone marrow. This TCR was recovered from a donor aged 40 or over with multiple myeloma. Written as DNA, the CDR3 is TGCAGTGCTAAACCGGGACAGGGGTTTCAAAGGGGTGAGCAGTTCTTC. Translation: CSAKPGQGFQRGEQFF.